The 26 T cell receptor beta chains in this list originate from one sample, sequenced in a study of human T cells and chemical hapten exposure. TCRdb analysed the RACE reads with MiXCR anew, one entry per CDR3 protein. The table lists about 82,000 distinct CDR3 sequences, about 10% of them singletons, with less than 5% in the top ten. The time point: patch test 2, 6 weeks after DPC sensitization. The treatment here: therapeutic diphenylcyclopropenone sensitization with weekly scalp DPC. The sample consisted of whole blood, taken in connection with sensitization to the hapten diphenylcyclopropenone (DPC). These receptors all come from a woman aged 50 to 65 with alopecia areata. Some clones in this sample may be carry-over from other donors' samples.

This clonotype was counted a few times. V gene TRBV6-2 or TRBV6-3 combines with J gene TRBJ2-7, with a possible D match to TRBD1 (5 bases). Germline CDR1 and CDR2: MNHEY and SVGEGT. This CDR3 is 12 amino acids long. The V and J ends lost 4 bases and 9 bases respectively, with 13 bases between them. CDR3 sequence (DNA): TGTGCCAGCAGTTTGGGGCAAACGGGGCAGTACTTC. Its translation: CASSLGQTGQYF.

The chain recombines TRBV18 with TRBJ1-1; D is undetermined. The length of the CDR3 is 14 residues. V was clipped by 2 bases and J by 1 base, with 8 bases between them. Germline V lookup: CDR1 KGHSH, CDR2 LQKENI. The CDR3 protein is CASSPSRGNTEAFF. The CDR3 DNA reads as TGTGCCAGCTCACCAAGCCGGGGGAACACTGAAGCTTTCTTT. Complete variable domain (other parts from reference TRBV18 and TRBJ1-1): NAGVMQNPRHLVRRRGQEARLRCSPMKGHSHVYWYRQLPEEGLKFMVYLQKENIIDESGMPKERFSAEFPKEGPSILRIQQVVRGDSAAYFCASSPSRGNTEAFFGQGTRLTVV.

This CDR3 reads CASSLTREGRVYEQYF. CDR3 coding DNA: TGTGCCAGCAGTTTAACCCGGGAGGGACGGGTCTACGAGCAGTACTTC. The chain joins TRBV27 to TRBJ2-7; TRBD2 agrees at 8 bases. Trimming removed 2 bases from V and 3 bases from J; junction bases left unmatched: 9. Germline V lookup: CDR1 MNHEY, CDR2 SMNVEV (reference sequence). This CDR3 has 16 amino acids.

In DNA form, the CDR3 reads TGTGCCAGCAGCTTCGCGGCTAGCGGGAGGGCCGGAAATGAGCAGTTCTTC. It is translated as CASSFAASGRAGNEQFF. This rearrangement joins TRBV7-2 to TRBJ2-1, with 12 positions matching TRBD2. V trimming: 3 bases; J trimming: 7 bases; junction bases outside the gene matches: 10. The CDR3 loop spans 17 amino acids. Per germline, CDR1 SGHTA and CDR2 FQGNSA.

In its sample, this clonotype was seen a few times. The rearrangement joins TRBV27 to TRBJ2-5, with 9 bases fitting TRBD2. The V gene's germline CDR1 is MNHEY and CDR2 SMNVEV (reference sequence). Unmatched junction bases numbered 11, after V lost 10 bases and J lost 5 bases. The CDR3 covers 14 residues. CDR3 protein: CATRLAGVGETQYF. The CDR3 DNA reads TGTGCCACCCGTTTAGCGGGAGTCGGGGAGACCCAGTACTTC.

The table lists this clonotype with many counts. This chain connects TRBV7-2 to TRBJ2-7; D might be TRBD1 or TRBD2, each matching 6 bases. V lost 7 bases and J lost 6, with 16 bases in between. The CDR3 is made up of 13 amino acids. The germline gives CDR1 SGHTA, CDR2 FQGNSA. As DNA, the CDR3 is TGTGCCAGCATCAAGGGCAGGGGACTCGAGCAGTACTTC. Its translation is CASIKGRGLEQYF.

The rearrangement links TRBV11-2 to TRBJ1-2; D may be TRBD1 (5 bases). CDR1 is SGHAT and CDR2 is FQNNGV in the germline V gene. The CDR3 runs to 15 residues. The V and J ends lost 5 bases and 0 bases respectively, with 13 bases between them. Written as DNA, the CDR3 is TGTGCCAGCAGCCCAGAGGTAGGGGCTAACTATGGCTACACCTTC. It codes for CASSPEVGANYGYTF.

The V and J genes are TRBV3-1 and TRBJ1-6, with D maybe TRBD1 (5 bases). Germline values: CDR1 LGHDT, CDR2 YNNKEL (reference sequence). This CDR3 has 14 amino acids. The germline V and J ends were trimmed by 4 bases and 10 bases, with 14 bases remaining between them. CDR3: CASSRIGAGSPLHF. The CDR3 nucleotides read TGTGCCAGCAGCCGGATTGGGGCGGGCTCACCCCTCCACTTT. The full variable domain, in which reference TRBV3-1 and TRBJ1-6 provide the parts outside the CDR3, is DTAVSQTPKYLVTQMGNDKSIKCEQNLGHDTMYWYKQDSKKFLKIMFSYNNKELIINETVPNRFSPKSPDKAHLNLHINSLELGDSAVYFCASSRIGAGSPLHFGNGTRLTVT.

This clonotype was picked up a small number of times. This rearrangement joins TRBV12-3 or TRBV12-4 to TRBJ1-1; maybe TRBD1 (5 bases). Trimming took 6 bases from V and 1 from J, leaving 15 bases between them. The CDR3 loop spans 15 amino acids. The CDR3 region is CASSPARGRNTEAFF. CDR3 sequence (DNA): TGTGCCAGCAGCCCTGCGAGGGGTCGGAACACTGAAGCTTTCTTT.

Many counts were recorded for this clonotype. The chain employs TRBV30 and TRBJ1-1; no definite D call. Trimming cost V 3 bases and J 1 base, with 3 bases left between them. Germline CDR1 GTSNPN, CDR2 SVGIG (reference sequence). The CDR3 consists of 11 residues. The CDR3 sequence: CAWSRNTEAFF. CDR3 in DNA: TGTGCCTGGAGCAGGAACACTGAAGCTTTCTTT.

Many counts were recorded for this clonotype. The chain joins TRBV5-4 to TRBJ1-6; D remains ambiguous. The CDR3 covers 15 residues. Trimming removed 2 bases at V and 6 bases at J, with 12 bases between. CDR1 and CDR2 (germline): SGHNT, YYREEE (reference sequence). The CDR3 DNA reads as TGTGCCAGCAGCTTAGGGTCTCGGGGTAATTCACCCCTCCACTTT. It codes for CASSLGSRGNSPLHF.

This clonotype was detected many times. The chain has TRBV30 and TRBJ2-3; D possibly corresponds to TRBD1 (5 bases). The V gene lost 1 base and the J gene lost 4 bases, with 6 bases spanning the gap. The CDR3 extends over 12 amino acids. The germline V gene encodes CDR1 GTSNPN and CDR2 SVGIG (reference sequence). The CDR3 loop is CAWSGGADTQYF. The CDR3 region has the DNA TGTGCCTGGAGTGGGGGCGCAGATACGCAGTATTTT.

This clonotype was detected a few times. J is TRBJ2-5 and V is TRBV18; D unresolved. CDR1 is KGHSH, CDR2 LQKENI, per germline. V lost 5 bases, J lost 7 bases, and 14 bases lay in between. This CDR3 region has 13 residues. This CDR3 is CASSIASLGTQYF. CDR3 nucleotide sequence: TGTGCCAGCTCAATTGCCTCCTTGGGGACCCAGTACTTC. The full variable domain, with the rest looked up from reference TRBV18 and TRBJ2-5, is NAGVMQNPRHLVRRRGQEARLRCSPMKGHSHVYWYRQLPEEGLKFMVYLQKENIIDESGMPKERFSAEFPKEGPSILRIQQVVRGDSAAYFCASSIASLGTQYFGPGTRLLVL.

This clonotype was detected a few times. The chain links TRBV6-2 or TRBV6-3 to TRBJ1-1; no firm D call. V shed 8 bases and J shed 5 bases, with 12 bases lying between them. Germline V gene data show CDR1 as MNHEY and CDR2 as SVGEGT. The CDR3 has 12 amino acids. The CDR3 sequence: CASDGLGTEAFF. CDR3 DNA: TGTGCCAGCGACGGTTTGGGGACTGAAGCTTTCTTT.

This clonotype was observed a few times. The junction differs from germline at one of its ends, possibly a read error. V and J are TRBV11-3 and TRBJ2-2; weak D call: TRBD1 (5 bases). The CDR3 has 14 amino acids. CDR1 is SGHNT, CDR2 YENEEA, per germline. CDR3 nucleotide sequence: TGTACCAGCAGCTTCGACAGTAACACCGGGGAGCTGTTTTTT. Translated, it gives CTSSFDSNTGELFF.

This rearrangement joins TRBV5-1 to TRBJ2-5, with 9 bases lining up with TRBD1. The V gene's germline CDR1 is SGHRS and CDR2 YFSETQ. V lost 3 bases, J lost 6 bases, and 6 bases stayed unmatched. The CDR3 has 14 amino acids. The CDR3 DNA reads TGCGCCAGCAGCTCGGAAGGACAGGGGCAGACCCAGTACTTC. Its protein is CASSSEGQGQTQYF.

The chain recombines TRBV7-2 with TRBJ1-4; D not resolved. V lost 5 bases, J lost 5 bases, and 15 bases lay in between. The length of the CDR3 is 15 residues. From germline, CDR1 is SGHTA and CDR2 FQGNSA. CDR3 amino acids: CASSQNRGPNEKLFF. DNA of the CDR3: TGTGCCAGCAGCCAAAACAGAGGCCCGAATGAAAAACTGTTTTTT.

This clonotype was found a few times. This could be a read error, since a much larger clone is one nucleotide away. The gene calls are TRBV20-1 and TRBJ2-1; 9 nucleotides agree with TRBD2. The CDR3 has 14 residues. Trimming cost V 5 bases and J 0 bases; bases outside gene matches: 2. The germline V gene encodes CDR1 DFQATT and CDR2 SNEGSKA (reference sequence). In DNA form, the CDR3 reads TGCAGTGCTGCGGGAGGGCTCTCCTACAATGAGCAGTTCTTC. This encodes CSAAGGLSYNEQFF.

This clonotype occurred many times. CDR3 sequence reads: CSASMRGRKSVSYEQYF. As DNA, the CDR3 is TGCAGTGCTAGTATGCGGGGTCGTAAAAGCGTATCCTACGAGCAGTACTTC. This sequence joins TRBV20-1 and TRBJ2-7, with D tentatively TRBD2 (6 bases). Germline CDR1 DFQATT, CDR2 SNEGSKA (reference sequence). The CDR3 is made up of 17 amino acids. Trimming removed 3 bases at V and 1 base at J, with 22 bases between.

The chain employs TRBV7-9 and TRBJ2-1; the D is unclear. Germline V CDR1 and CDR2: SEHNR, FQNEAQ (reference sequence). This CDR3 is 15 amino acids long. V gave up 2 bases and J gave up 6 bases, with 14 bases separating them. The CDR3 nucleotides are TGTGCCAGCAGCTTACCCCCCAGATTTGGCAATGAGCAGTTCTTC. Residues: CASSLPPRFGNEQFF.

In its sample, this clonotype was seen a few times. This CDR3 is CSAPGLAGTYNEQFF. The CDR3 coding sequence is TGCAGTGCCCCGGGACTAGCGGGAACCTACAATGAGCAGTTCTTC. The J gene is TRBJ2-1, the V gene TRBV20-1; 13 positions agree with TRBD2. This CDR3 region has 15 residues. The germline V gene encodes CDR1 DFQATT and CDR2 SNEGSKA (reference sequence). V was pared by 6 bases and J by 2 bases, with 4 bases of the junction left unmatched.

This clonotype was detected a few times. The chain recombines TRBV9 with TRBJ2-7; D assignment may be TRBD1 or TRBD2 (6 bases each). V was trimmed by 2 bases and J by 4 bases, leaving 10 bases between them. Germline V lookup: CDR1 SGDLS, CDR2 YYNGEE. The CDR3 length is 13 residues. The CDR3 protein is CASSVQGGYEQYF. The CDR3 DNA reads TGTGCCAGCAGCGTTCAAGGGGGGTACGAGCAGTACTTC.

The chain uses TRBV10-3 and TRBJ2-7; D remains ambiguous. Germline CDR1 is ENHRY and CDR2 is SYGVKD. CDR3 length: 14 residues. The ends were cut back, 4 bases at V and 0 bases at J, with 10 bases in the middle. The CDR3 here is CAISGAQSSYEQYF. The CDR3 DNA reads TGTGCCATCAGTGGGGCGCAGAGCTCCTACGAGCAGTACTTC.

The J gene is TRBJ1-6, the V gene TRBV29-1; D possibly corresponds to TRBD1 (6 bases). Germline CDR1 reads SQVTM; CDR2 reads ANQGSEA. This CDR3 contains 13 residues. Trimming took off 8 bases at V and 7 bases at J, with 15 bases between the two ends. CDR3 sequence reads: CSIRTVANSPLHF. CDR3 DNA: TGCAGCATCCGGACAGTCGCAAATTCACCCCTCCACTTT.

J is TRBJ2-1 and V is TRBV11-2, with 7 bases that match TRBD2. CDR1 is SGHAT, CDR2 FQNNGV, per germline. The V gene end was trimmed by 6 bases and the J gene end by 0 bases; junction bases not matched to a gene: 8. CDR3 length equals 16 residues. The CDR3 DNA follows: TGTGCCAGCAGGAAAATGCGGGGGAGCTCCTACAATGAGCAGTTCTTC. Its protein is CASRKMRGSSYNEQFF.

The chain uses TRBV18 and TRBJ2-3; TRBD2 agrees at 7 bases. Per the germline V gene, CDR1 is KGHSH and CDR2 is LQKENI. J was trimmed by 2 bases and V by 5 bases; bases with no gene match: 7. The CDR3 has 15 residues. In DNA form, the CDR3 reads TGTGCCAGCTCAGCTAGCGGACCTTCCACAGATACGCAGTATTTT. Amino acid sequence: CASSASGPSTDTQYF. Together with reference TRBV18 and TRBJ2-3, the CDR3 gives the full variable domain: NAGVMQNPRHLVRRRGQEARLRCSPMKGHSHVYWYRQLPEEGLKFMVYLQKENIIDESGMPKERFSAEFPKEGPSILRIQQVVRGDSAAYFCASSASGPSTDTQYFGPGTRLTVL.